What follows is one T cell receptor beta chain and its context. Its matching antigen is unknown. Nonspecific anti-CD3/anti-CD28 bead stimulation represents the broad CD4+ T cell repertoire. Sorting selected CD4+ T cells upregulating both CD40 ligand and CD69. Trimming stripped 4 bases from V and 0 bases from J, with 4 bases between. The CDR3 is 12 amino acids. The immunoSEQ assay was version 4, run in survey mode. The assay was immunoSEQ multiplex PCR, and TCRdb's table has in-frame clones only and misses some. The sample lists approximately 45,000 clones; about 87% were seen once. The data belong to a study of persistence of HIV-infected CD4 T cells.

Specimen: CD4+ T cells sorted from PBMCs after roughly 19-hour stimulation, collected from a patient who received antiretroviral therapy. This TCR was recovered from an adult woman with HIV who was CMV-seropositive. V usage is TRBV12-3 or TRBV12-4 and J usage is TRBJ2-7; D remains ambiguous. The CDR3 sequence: CASSSPSYEQYF. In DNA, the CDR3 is TGTGCCAGCAGTTCCCCCTCCTACGAGCAGTACTTC.